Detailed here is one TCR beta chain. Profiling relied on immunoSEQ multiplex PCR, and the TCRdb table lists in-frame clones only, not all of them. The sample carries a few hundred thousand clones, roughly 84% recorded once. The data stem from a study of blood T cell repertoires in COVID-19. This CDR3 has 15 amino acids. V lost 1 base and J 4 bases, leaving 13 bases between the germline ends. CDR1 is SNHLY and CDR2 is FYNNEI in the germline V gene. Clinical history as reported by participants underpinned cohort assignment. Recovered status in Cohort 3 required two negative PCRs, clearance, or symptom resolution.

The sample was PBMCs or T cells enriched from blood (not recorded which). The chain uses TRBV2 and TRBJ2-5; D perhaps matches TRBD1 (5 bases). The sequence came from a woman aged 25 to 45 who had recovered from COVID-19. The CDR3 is CASSEVGVSGETQYF. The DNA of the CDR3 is TGTGCCAGCAGTGAAGTAGGGGTTTCGGGAGAGACCCAGTACTTC.